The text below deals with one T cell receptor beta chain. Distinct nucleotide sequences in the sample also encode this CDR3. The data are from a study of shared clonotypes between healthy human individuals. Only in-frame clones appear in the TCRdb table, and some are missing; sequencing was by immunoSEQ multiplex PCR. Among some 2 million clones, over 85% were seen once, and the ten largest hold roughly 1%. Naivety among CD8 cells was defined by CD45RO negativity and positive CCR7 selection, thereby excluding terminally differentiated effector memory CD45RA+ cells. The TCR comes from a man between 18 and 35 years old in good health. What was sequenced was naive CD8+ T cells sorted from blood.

CDR3 sequence: CASSVGRGYEQYF. CDR3 nucleotide sequence: TGTGCCAGCAGTGTCGGAAGAGGGTACGAGCAGTACTTC. J is TRBJ2-7 and V is TRBV2, with a weak D call TRBD2 (5 bases). Germline CDR1 and CDR2: SNHLY and FYNNEI. The CDR3 extends over 13 amino acids. The ends were cut back, 4 bases at V and 4 bases at J, with 11 bases in the middle.